One and the same sample provided the 4 T cell receptor beta chains below, sequenced in a study of control samples from healthy donors and cancer patients. Clones were read by immunoSEQ multiplex PCR, and TCRdb kept only the in-frame ones, dropping some. The table includes over 65,000 clones, roughly 89% detected once. The specimen sequenced was PBMCs. These receptor sequences come from a woman aged 50 to 60 with colorectal cancer.

The rearrangement uses TRBV19 and TRBJ2-2, with D possibly matching TRBD2 (6 bases). Germline V gene sequence: CDR1 LNHDA, CDR2 SQIVND (reference sequence). V lost 7 bases to trimming and J lost 2 bases, with 8 bases between them. The CDR3 totals 13 residues. CDR3 coding DNA: TGTGCCAGTATCGGGGGAAACACCGGGGAGCTGTTTTTT. This gives the protein CASIGGNTGELFF.

This clone has a single count. The chain links TRBV15 to TRBJ1-4; D is perhaps TRBD1 (5 bases). V dropped 3 bases and J dropped 8 bases, with 13 bases sitting between them. The CDR3 has 14 amino acids. Looked up from germline, CDR1 is LNHNV and CDR2 is YYDKDF (reference sequence). CDR3 residues: CATSRWDAKEKLFF. As DNA, the CDR3 is TGTGCCACCAGCAGGTGGGACGCCAAAGAAAAACTGTTTTTT.

The gene calls are TRBV28 and TRBJ1-1; tentative D call: TRBD1 (6 bases). The germline gives CDR1 MDHEN, CDR2 SYDVKM. V gave up 4 bases and J gave up 6 bases, with 12 bases separating them. The CDR3 covers 13 residues. DNA of the CDR3: TGTGCCAGCAGTTACAGGGACGGGTCTGAAGCTTTCTTT. This translates into CASSYRDGSEAFF.

This sequence joins TRBV28 and TRBJ1-3; 7 bases are shared with TRBD1. The CDR3 spans 14 residues. Trimming at V came to 3 bases and at J to 4 bases, leaving 3 bases not matched to a gene. Germline V lookup: CDR1 MDHEN, CDR2 SYDVKM. The CDR3 here is CASSLATGGNTIYF. CDR3 bases: TGTGCCAGCAGTTTGGCGACAGGGGGAAACACCATATATTTT.